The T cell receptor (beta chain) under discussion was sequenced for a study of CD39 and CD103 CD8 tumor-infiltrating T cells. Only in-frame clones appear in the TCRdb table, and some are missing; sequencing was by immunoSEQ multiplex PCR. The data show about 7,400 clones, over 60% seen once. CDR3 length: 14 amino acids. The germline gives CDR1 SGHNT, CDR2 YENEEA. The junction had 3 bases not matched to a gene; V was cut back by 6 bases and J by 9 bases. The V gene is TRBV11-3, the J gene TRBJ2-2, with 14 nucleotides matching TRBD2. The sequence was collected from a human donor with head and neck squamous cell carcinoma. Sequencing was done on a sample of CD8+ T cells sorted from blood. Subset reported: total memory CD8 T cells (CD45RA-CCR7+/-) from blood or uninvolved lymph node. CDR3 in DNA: TGTGCCAGCAGTCGACTAGCGGGAGGGCGGGAGCTGTTTTTT. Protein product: CASSRLAGGRELFF. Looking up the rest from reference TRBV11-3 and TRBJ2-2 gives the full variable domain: EAGVVQSPRYKIIEKKQPVAFWCNPISGHNTLYWYLQNLGQGPELLIRYENEEAVDDSQLPKDRFSAERLKGVDSTLKIQPAELGDSAVYLCASSRLAGGRELFFGEGSRLTVL.